Presented here are 19 T cell receptor beta chains from one specimen sequenced in a study of T cell repertoires in cytomegalovirus infection. Which antigens these TCRs recognize remains unknown. TCRdb reanalysed the reads using MiXCR and keeps one entry per CDR3 protein. The sample has 650,000 to 850,000 distinct CDR3 sequences, 25% to 35% seen once. The material sequenced was cultured CD8+ T cells from PBMCs, taken from culture after CMV antigen stimulation. These receptor sequences come from a human donor in good health (CMV status not recorded). Some clones in this sample may be carry-over from other donors' samples.

This clonotype was observed at least ten times. The chain combines TRBV7-2 with TRBJ2-5; 12 positions agree with TRBD2. V was pared by 1 base and J by 0 bases, with 6 bases of the junction left unmatched. Germline V gene data show CDR1 as SGHTA and CDR2 as FQGNSA. The CDR3 is 18 residues long. The CDR3 here is CASSLGLAGGEYQETQYF. The DNA of the CDR3 is TGTGCCAGCAGCTTAGGCCTAGCGGGGGGGGAGTACCAAGAGACCCAGTACTTC.

This CDR3 is CASSPWGAGDYNEQFF. In DNA form, the CDR3 reads TGCGCCAGCAGCCCCTGGGGAGCGGGGGATTACAATGAGCAGTTCTTC. The rearrangement uses TRBV5-1 and TRBJ2-1; 8 bases align to TRBD2. V lost 4 bases, J lost 4 bases, and 10 bases stayed unmatched. Germline CDR1 SGHRS, CDR2 YFSETQ. The CDR3 has 16 residues.

This chain uses TRBV2 with TRBJ2-3; D not resolved. Per germline, CDR1 SNHLY and CDR2 FYNNEI. This CDR3 contains 12 residues. V was cut by 7 bases and J by 0 bases, with 5 bases left in between. The CDR3 sequence: CASIGSTDTQYF. CDR3 sequence (DNA): TGTGCCAGCATCGGGAGCACAGATACGCAGTATTTT.

This clonotype was observed a handful of times. V gene TRBV13 combines with J gene TRBJ2-7, with 9 bases identical to TRBD1. The CDR3 totals 14 residues. The germline V gene has CDR1 PRHDT and CDR2 FYEKMQ (reference sequence). Trimming removed 3 bases from V and 5 bases from J; junction bases left unmatched: 5. CDR3 sequence reads: CASSLGQGLHEQYF. DNA for the CDR3: TGTGCCAGCAGCTTGGGACAGGGATTACACGAGCAGTACTTC.

The sample holds a few counts of this clonotype. The CDR3 region is CASSQVSGTGLHSPLHF. In nucleotides, the CDR3 is TGCGCCAGCAGCCAGGTTTCCGGGACAGGGTTGCATTCACCCCTCCACTTT. The genes are TRBV4-1 and TRBJ1-6; 9 nucleotides align to TRBD1. The CDR3 loop spans 17 amino acids. Germline loops: CDR1 MGHRA, CDR2 YSYEKL. Trimming took 3 bases from V and 8 from J; bases not matched to a gene: 11.

This clonotype was picked up a small number of times. The chain combines TRBV6-1 with TRBJ2-6; TRBD1 aligns across 8 bases. With 7 bases clipped from V and 1 base from J, the junction kept 12 bases outside the gene matches. The CDR3 has 18 residues. Germline-derived CDR1 and CDR2 are MNHNS and SASEGT. The CDR3 loop reads CASISPGQVFSGANVLTF. The CDR3 DNA reads TGTGCCAGCATTTCTCCGGGACAGGTTTTTTCTGGGGCCAACGTCCTGACTTTC.

This chain connects TRBV7-9 to TRBJ2-5; 9 nucleotides match TRBD2. The germline CDR1 and CDR2 sequences are SEHNR and FQNEAQ (reference sequence). This CDR3 spans 17 amino acids. With V trimmed by 5 bases and J by 0 bases, 10 bases remained unmatched. The CDR3 reads CASSPPRLAEYQETQYF. The CDR3 bases are TGTGCCAGCAGCCCCCCCCGACTAGCGGAGTACCAAGAGACCCAGTACTTC.

This clonotype was picked up one time. Compared with germline, one end of the junction differs, possibly owing to a read error. The chain links TRBV10-3 to TRBJ2-5; D unresolved. CDR1 and CDR2 from the germline V gene are ENHRY and SYGVKD. This CDR3 has 11 amino acids. DNA of the CDR3: TGTGCCATCGGGGATGAAAGGGCCCCCGACTTC. It specifies CAIGDERAPDF.

J is TRBJ1-5 and V is TRBV12-3 or TRBV12-4; unclear D gene. V lost 3 bases and J lost 9, with 9 bases in between. The CDR3 is made up of 12 amino acids. The CDR3: CASSFDVWPQHF. The CDR3 nucleotides read TGTGCCAGCAGTTTCGACGTATGGCCCCAGCATTTT.

This clonotype occurred a few times. The chain links TRBV7-9 to TRBJ2-7; no clear D. The CDR3 totals 13 residues. Trimming shortened V by 4 bases and J by 3 bases, and 10 bases separated the two germline ends. Germline lookup yields CDR1 SEHNR and CDR2 FQNEAQ (reference sequence). CDR3 sequence: CASSSVRVYEQYF. The CDR3 DNA reads TGTGCCAGCAGCTCCGTCCGGGTCTACGAGCAGTACTTC.

Notes on this clonotype: This could be a read error, since a much larger clone is one nucleotide away. The chain has TRBV6-5 and TRBJ2-7; 7 positions agree with TRBD1. CDR3 length: 14 amino acids. The germline gives CDR1 MNHEY, CDR2 SVGAGI. The CDR3 DNA reads as TGTACCAGCACCCGGGACAGCCCTCTGGGGGAGCAGTACTTC. It encodes CTSTRDSPLGEQYF.

J is TRBJ1-5 and V is TRBV9; D is perhaps TRBD1 (5 bases). Germline V gene data show CDR1 as SGDLS and CDR2 as YYNGEE. This CDR3 contains 15 residues. V was cut by 4 bases and J by 9 bases, with 20 bases left in between. CDR3 DNA sequence: TGTGCCAGCAGCCCCGGGACTTCAACTCTCCCGCCCCAGCATTTT. As protein: CASSPGTSTLPPQHF.

In this sample, this clonotype turned up a few times. The chain recombines TRBV5-4 with TRBJ2-3; D may match TRBD1 or TRBD2 (5 bases each). The CDR3 is 14 residues long. In germline, CDR1 is SGHNT, CDR2 YYREEE (reference sequence). Trimming left V 4 bases short and J 6 bases short, with 15 bases between. The CDR3, as DNA: TGTGCCAGCAGCCCCGGGACCAGCGCGGATACGCAGTATTTT. Residues: CASSPGTSADTQYF. Using reference TRBV5-4 and TRBJ2-3 for the parts outside the CDR3, the full variable domain is ETGVTQSPTHLIKTRGQQVTLRCSSQSGHNTVSWYQQALGQGPQFIFQYYREEENGRGNFPPRFSGLQFPNYSSELNVNALELDDSALYLCASSPGTSADTQYFGPGTRLTVL.

In this sample, this clonotype turned up once. The V gene is TRBV27, the J gene TRBJ1-6; D gene ambiguous. CDR3 length: 15 residues. Trimming left V 8 bases short and J 7 bases short, with 18 bases between. From germline, CDR1 is MNHEY and CDR2 SMNVEV (reference sequence). CDR3 sequence: CASRDTLGRNSPLHF. The CDR3 region has the DNA TGTGCCAGCCGTGACACATTAGGACGGAATTCACCCCTCCACTTT.

This clonotype was detected a few times. The chain couples TRBV6-1 to TRBJ1-2, with D perhaps matching TRBD1 (5 bases). The ends were cut back, 8 bases at V and 4 bases at J, with 23 bases in the middle. Per germline, CDR1 MNHNS and CDR2 SASEGT. The CDR3 runs to 16 residues. The CDR3 sequence is CASCLLRDGTIYGYTF. CDR3 DNA sequence: TGTGCCAGCTGCCTTCTCCGGGACGGGACGATCTATGGCTACACCTTC.

J is TRBJ2-2 and V is TRBV10-1; D could derive from TRBD1 or TRBD2 (5 bases each). This CDR3 has 15 amino acids. Germline V gene sequence: CDR1 WNHNN, CDR2 SYGVQD (reference sequence). Trimming took off 3 bases at V and 2 bases at J, with 10 bases between the two ends. CDR3 protein: CASSDGGVNTGELFF. The CDR3 DNA reads as TGCGCCAGCAGTGATGGGGGAGTTAACACCGGGGAGCTGTTTTTT.

The chain couples TRBV4-2 to TRBJ2-5; 16 positions match TRBD2. The CDR3 length is 19 residues. Germline CDR1 reads LGHNA; CDR2 reads YNFKEQ. J gave up 2 bases and V 0 bases, and 6 bases lay outside the gene matches. The CDR3 region has the DNA TGTGCCAGCAGCCAAGATATGGGACTAGCGGGGGGGCTTCAAGAGACCCAGTACTTC. This codes for CASSQDMGLAGGLQETQYF.

This clonotype was detected a few times. The chain links TRBV3-1 to TRBJ1-5, with D tentatively TRBD1 (5 bases). CDR3 length: 15 residues. V dropped 0 bases and J dropped 3 bases, with 9 bases sitting between them. Germline assignment: CDR1 LGHDT and CDR2 YNNKEL (reference sequence). DNA of the CDR3: TGTGCCAGCAGCCAAGATCGCGGGGCCAATCAGCCCCAGCATTTT. Translated: CASSQDRGANQPQHF.

There are many counts of this clonotype. V and J are TRBV12-3 or TRBV12-4 and TRBJ2-2; unclear D gene. V was cut by 6 bases and J by 3 bases, with 11 bases left in between. The CDR3 has 14 amino acids. The CDR3 bases are TGTGCCAGCAGCTCGACTGGTTACACCGGGGAGCTGTTTTTT. Translating it yields CASSSTGYTGELFF.